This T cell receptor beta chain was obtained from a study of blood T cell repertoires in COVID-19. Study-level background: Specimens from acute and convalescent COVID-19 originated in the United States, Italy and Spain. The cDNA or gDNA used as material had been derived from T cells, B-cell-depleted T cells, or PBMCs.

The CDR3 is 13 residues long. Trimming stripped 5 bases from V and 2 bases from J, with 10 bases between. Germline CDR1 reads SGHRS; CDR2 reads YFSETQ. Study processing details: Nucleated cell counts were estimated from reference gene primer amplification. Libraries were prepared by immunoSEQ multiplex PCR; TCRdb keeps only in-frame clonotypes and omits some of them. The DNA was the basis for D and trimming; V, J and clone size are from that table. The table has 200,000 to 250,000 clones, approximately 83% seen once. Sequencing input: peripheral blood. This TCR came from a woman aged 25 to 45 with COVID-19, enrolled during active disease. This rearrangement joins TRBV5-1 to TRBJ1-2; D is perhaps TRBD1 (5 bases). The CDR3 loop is CASSKQANYGYTF. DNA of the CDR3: TGCGCCAGCAGTAAACAGGCCAACTATGGCTACACCTTC.